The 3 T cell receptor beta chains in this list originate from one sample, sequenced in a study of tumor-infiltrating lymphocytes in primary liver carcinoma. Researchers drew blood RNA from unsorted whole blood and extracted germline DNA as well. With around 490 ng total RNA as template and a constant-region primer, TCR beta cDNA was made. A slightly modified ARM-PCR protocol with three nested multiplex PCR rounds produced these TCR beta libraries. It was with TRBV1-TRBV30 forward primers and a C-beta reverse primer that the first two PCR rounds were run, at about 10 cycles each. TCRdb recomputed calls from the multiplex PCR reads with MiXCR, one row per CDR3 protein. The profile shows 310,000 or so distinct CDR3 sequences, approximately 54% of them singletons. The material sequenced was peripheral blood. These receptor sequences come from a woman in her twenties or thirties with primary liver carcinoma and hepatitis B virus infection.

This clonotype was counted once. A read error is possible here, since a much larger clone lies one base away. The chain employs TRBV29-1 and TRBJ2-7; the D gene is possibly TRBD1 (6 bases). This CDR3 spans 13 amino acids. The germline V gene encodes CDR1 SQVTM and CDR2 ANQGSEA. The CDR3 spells CIVGTSFVSEQYF. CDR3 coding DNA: TGCATCGTTGGGACATCCTTCGTTAGCGAGCAGTACTTC.

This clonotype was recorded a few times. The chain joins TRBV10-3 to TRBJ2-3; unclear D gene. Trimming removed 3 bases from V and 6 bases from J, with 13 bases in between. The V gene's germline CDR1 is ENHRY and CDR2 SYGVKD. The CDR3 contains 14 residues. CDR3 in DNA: TGTGCCATCAGTGAAGGTGGGGTTTCTGATACGCAGTATTTT. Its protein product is CAISEGGVSDTQYF.

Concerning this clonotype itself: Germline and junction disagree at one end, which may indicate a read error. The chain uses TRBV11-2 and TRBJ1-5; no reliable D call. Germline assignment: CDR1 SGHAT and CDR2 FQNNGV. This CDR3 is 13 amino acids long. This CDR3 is CASSLSHDQPQYF. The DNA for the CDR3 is TGTGCCAGCAGCTTGTCCCACGATCAGCCCCAGTACTTT. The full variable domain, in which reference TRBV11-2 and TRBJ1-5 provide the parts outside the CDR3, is EAGVAQSPRYKIIEKRQSVAFWCNPISGHATLYWYQQILGQGPKLLIQFQNNGVVDDSQLPKDRFSAERLKGVDSTLKIQPAKLEDSAVYLCASSLSHDQPQYFGDGTRLSIL.